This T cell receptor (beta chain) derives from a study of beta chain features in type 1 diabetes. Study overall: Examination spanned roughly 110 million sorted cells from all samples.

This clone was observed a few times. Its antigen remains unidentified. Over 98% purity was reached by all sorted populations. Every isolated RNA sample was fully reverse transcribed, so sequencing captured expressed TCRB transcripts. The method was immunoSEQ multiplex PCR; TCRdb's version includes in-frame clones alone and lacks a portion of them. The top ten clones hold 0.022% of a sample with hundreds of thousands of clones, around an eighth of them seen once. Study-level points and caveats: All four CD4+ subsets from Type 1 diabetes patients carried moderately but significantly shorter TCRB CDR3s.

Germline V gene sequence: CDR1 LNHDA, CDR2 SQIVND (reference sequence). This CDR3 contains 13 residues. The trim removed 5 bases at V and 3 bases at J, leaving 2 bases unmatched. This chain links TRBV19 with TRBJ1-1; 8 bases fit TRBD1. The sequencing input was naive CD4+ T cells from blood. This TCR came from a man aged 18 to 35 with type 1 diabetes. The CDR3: CASSAQGDTEAFF. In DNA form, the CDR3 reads TGTGCCAGTAGTGCACAGGGGGACACTGAAGCTTTCTTT.